The T cell receptor (beta chain) described here comes from a study of cytomegalovirus exposure and HLA in healthy donors. Data came from immunoSEQ multiplex PCR; TCRdb stores just in-frame clones and leaves some out. The repertoire includes roughly 120,000 clones, roughly 90% of them detected once, and around 2.1% sits in the top ten. Trimming at V came to 6 bases and at J to 5 bases, leaving 10 bases not matched to a gene. The CDR3 length is 15 residues. Germline-derived CDR1 and CDR2 are MNHEY and SMNVEV (reference sequence). Sample: PBMCs. The clonotype originates from a woman aged 18-29 years in good health and CMV-seronegative. This chain connects TRBV27 to TRBJ2-1, with 7 nucleotides matching TRBD1. Written as DNA, the CDR3 is TGTGCCAGCAGCCTCGGGACAGCGTTTAACAATGAGCAGTTCTTC. As protein: CASSLGTAFNNEQFF.